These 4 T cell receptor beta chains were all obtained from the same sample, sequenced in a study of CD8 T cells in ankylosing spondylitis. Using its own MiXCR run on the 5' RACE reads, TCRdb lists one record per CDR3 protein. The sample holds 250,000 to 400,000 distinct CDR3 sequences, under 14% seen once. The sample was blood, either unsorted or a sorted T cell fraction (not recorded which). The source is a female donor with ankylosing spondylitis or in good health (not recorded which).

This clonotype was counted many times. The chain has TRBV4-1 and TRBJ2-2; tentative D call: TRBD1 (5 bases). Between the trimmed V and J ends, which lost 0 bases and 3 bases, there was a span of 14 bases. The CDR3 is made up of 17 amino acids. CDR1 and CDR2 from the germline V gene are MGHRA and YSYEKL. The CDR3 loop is CASSQDRVGQYTGELFF. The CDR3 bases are TGCGCCAGCAGCCAAGATCGAGTGGGGCAGTACACCGGGGAGCTGTTTTTT.

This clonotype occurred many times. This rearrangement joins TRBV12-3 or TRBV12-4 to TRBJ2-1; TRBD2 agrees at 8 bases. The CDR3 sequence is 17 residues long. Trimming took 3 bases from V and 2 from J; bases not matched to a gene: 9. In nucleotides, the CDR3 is TGTGCCAGCAGTTTTTCCCCGGGGGGGGGCGCCTACAATGAGCAGTTCTTC. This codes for CASSFSPGGGAYNEQFF.

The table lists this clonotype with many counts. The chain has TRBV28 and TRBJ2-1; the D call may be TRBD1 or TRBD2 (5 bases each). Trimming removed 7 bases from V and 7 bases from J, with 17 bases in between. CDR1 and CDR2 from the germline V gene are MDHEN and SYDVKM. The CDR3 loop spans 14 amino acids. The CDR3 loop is CASIPGPPRNEQFF. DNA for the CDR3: TGTGCCAGCATCCCGGGACCTCCTCGGAATGAGCAGTTCTTC.

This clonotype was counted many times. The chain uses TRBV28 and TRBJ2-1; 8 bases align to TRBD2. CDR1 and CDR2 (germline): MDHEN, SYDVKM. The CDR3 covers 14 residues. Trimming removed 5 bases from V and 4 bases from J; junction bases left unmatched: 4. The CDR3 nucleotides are TGTGCCAGCAGTCGTTCTAGCGGGTACAATGAGCAGTTCTTC. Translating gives CASSRSSGYNEQFF. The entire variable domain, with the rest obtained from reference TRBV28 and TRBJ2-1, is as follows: DVKVTQSSRYLVKRTGEKVFLECVQDMDHENMFWYRQDPGLGLRLIYFSYDVKMKEKGDIPEGYSVSREKKERFSLILESASTNQTSMYLCASSRSSGYNEQFFGPGTRLTVL.